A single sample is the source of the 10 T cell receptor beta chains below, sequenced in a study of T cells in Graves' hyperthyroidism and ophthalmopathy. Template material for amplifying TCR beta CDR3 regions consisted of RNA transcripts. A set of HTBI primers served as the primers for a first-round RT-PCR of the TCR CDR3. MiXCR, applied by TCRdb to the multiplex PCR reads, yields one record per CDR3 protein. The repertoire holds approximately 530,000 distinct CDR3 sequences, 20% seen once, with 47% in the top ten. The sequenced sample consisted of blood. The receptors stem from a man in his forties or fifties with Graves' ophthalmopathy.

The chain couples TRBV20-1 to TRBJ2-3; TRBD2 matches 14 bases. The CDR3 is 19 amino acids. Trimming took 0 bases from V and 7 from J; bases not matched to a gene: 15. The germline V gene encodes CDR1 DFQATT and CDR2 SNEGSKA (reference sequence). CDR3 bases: TGCAGTGCTAGAGAAGTAGGGACTAGCGGGGGACGAACGGGATATACGCAGTATTTT. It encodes CSAREVGTSGGRTGYTQYF.

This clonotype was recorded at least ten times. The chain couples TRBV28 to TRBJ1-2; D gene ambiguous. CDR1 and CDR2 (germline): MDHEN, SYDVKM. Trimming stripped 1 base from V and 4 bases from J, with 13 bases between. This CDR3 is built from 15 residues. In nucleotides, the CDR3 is TGTGCCAGCAGTTTATTGGGATCCACTTTCTATGGCTACACCTTC. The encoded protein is CASSLLGSTFYGYTF.

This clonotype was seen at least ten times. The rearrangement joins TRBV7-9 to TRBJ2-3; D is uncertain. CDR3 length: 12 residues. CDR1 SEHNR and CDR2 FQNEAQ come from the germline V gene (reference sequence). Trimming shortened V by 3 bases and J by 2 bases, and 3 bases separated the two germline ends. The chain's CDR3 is CASSFNTDTQYF. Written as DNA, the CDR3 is TGTGCCAGCAGCTTTAACACAGATACGCAGTATTTT.

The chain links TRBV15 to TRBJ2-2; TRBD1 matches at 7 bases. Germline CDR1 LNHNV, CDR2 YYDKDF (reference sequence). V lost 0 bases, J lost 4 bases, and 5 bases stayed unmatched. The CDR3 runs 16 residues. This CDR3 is CATSRDSQGITGELFF. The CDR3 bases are TGTGCCACCAGCAGAGATTCACAGGGGATCACCGGGGAGCTGTTTTTT. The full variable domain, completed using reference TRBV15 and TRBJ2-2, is DAMVIQNPRYQVTQFGKPVTLSCSQTLNHNVMYWYQQKSSQAPKLLFHYYDKDFNNEADTPDNFQSRRPNTSFCFLDIRSPGLGDTAMYLCATSRDSQGITGELFFGEGSRLTVL.

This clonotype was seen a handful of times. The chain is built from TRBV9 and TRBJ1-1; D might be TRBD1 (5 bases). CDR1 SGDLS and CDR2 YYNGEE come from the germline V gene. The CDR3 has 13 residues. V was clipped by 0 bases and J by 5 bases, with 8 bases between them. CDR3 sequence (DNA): TGTGCCAGCAGCGTAGGAGGGGAAACTGAAGCTTTCTTT. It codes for CASSVGGETEAFF.

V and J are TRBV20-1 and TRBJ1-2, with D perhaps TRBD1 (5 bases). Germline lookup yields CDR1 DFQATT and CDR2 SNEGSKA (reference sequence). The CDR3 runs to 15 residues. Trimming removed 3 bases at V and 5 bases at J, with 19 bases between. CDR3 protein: CSASDPKTANYGYTF. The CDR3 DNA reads TGCAGTGCTAGCGATCCCAAGACAGCGAATTATGGCTACACCTTC.

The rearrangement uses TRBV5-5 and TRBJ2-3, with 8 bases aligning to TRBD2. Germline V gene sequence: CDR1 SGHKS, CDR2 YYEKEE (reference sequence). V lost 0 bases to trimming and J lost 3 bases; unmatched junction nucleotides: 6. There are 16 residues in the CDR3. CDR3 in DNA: TGTGCCAGCAGCTTGGCCACGGGGGGGACGACAGATACGCAGTATTTT. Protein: CASSLATGGTTDTQYF.

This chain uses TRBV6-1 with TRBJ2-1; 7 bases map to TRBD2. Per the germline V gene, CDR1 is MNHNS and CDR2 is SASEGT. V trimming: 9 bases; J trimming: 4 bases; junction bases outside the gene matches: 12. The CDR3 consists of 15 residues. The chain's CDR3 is CASVGEGGRYNEQFF. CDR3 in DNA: TGTGCCAGTGTGGGGGAGGGAGGGCGATACAATGAGCAGTTCTTC.

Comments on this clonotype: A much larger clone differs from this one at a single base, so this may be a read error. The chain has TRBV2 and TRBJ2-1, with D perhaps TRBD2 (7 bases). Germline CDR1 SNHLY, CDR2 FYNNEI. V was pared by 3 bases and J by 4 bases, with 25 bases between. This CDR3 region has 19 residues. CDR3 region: CASSDAWGPGGGGYNEQFF. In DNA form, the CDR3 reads TGTGCCAGCAGTGATGCTTGGGGGCCGGGTGGGGGAGGGTACAATGAGCAGTTCTTC.

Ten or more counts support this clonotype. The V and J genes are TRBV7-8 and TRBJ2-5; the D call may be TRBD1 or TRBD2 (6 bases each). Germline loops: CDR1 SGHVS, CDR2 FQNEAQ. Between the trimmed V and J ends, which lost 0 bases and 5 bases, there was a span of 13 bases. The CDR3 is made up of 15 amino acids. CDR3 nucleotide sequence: TGTGCCAGCAGCTTAGCTTTGGGGGCGGGGGAGACCCAGTACTTC. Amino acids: CASSLALGAGETQYF.